These 16 T cell receptor beta chains originate from one sample sequenced in a study of blood T cell repertoires in COVID-19 (dated by TCRdb to 2018 to 2020). The library was obtained by the immunoSEQ multiplex PCR assay. The immuneACCESS repertoire file appears here via TCRdb, limited to in-frame rearrangements. These files lack a portion of the clones; in checked studies, under half of the deficit traces to unresolved V genes, and the cause of the others is not known. For this sample there are approximately 180,000 clones; 87% appear just once. Around a fifth of the sample is in the top ten clones. The source material was peripheral blood. These receptors were obtained from a man aged 55 to 70 with active or convalescent COVID-19.

The rearrangement links TRBV6-5 to TRBJ1-1; a possible D gene is TRBD1 (6 bases). Trimming took 6 bases from V and 1 from J, leaving 9 bases between them. The CDR3 is 13 amino acids. Germline-derived CDR1 and CDR2 are MNHEY and SVGAGI. The CDR3 DNA reads TGTGCCAGCAGGTTACAGGGGAACACTGAAGCTTTCTTT. Translation: CASRLQGNTEAFF.

J is TRBJ2-5 and V is TRBV24-1; no clear D. The CDR3 is 16 amino acids. Germline-derived CDR1 and CDR2 are KGHDR and SFDVKD. The V end was cut by 0 bases, the J end by 3 bases, with 13 bases between. The CDR3 DNA is TGTGCCACCAGTGATTTGAATTCGACTTCAAAAGAGACCCAGTACTTC. Translating gives CATSDLNSTSKETQYF.

The V and J genes are TRBV6-1 and TRBJ1-4, with D unclear. V was clipped by 3 bases and J by 8 bases, with 19 bases between them. The germline V gene has CDR1 MNHNS and CDR2 SASEGT. CDR3 length: 16 residues. The DNA for the CDR3 is TGTGCCAGCAGTGACGACTCTGAGGGATTGGGAGAAAAACTGTTTTTT. Translating it yields CASSDDSEGLGEKLFF.

The chain uses TRBV11-2 and TRBJ1-1; no reliable D call. CDR1 is SGHAT and CDR2 is FQNNGV in the germline V gene. The V end lost 1 base, the J end lost 3 bases, and 12 bases lay between the germline ends. This CDR3 comprises 15 residues. CDR3 nucleotides: TGTGCCAGCAGCTTAGTCCGGACTCGGGACACTGAAGCTTTCTTT. Its protein product is CASSLVRTRDTEAFF.

The chain recombines TRBV7-9 with TRBJ2-5; 8 bases fit TRBD2. Germline CDR1 reads SEHNR; CDR2 reads FQNEAQ (reference sequence). This CDR3 is 14 amino acids long. V shed 7 bases, J shed 5 bases, and the junction held 9 bases outside the gene matches. CDR3 residues: CASTPGGSKETQYF. The CDR3, as DNA: TGTGCCAGCACCCCGGGGGGGAGTAAGGAGACCCAGTACTTC.

V usage is TRBV11-2 and J usage is TRBJ1-1; no definite D call. Germline V gene lookup returns CDR1 SGHAT and CDR2 FQNNGV. The CDR3 is 11 amino acids. V lost 6 bases to trimming and J lost 3 bases, with 5 bases between them. The CDR3 region has the DNA TGTGCCAGCAGTCCTTACACTGAAGCTTTCTTT. Translation: CASSPYTEAFF.

J is TRBJ2-7 and V is TRBV3-1 (or the pseudogene TRBV3-2); 7 nucleotides match TRBD1. The CDR3 has 15 amino acids. V lost 4 bases and J lost 3; bases outside the gene matches: 9. CDR1 and CDR2 (germline): LGHDT, YNNKEL (reference sequence). CDR3 DNA: TGTGCCAGCAGCCGTCCCGCACAGGGGCTCTACGAGCAGTACTTC. This encodes CASSRPAQGLYEQYF.

The chain is built from TRBV9 and TRBJ2-5; a weak D match, TRBD1 (7 bases). Germline loops: CDR1 SGDLS, CDR2 YYNGEE. The V end was cut by 4 bases, the J end by 8 bases, with 21 bases between. This CDR3 is built from 15 residues. CDR3 in amino acids: CASSPTRGAEKTQYF. Here the CDR3 DNA reads TGTGCCAGCAGCCCCACCAGGGGGGCCGAGAAAACCCAGTACTTC.

The V gene is TRBV24-1, the J gene TRBJ1-2, with 7 bases fitting TRBD1. The J segment lost 3 bases and the V segment lost 3 bases, leaving 6 bases of the junction unmatched. The germline gives CDR1 KGHDR, CDR2 SFDVKD. The length of the CDR3 is 15 residues. The CDR3 DNA is TGTGCCACCAGTGATGCGACAGGGCGTCACTATGGCTACACCTTC. Translation gives CATSDATGRHYGYTF.

V gene TRBV28 combines with J gene TRBJ1-2, with TRBD1 matching 7 bases. The length of the CDR3 is 15 residues. Germline loops: CDR1 MDHEN, CDR2 SYDVKM. Trimming took 5 bases from V and 5 from J; bases not matched to a gene: 11. This CDR3 reads CASSHPEQGSYGYTF. The CDR3 coding sequence is TGTGCCAGCAGTCATCCGGAACAGGGGAGTTATGGCTACACCTTC.

V is TRBV2 and J is TRBJ2-3; D gene ambiguous. Trimming removed 7 bases from V and 2 bases from J, with 13 bases in between. The CDR3 extends over 14 amino acids. Germline CDR1 and CDR2: SNHLY and FYNNEI. DNA of the CDR3: TGTGCCAGCATACCTAATACTCACACAGATACGCAGTATTTT. Translating gives CASIPNTHTDTQYF.

The chain joins TRBV29-1 to TRBJ2-1; TRBD2 matches at 11 bases. With 7 bases clipped from V and 0 bases from J, the junction kept 8 bases outside the gene matches. This CDR3 is built from 16 residues. CDR1 and CDR2 (germline): SQVTM, ANQGSEA. CDR3 DNA sequence: TGCAGCGCCAGGGGTAGCGGGGGGGCCTCCTACAATGAGCAGTTCTTC. It encodes CSARGSGGASYNEQFF.

A few counts support this clone. This chain connects TRBV5-1 to TRBJ2-7, with TRBD1 matching 7 bases. This CDR3 region has 14 residues. The V gene's germline CDR1 is SGHRS and CDR2 YFSETQ. Trimming cost V 3 bases and J 5 bases; bases outside gene matches: 8. The CDR3 coding sequence is TGCGCCAGCAGCTCCGGGACAGCTGAGAACGAGCAGTACTTC. This translates into CASSSGTAENEQYF.

The chain couples TRBV24-1 to TRBJ1-2; TRBD1 aligns across 8 bases. Trimming at V came to 6 bases and at J to 8 bases, leaving 4 bases not matched to a gene. This CDR3 is built from 12 residues. The germline gives CDR1 KGHDR, CDR2 SFDVKD. This CDR3 reads CATSQGAYGYTF. CDR3 coding DNA: TGTGCCACCAGTCAGGGGGCGTACGGCTACACCTTC.

This clone has a single count. This sequence joins TRBV5-1 and TRBJ2-7; TRBD1 matches 8 bases. With 5 bases clipped from V and 2 bases from J, the junction kept 6 bases outside the gene matches. The germline gives CDR1 SGHRS, CDR2 YFSETQ. This CDR3 has 14 amino acids. CDR3 sequence reads: CASSPGQVPYEQYF. CDR3 nucleotides: TGCGCCAGCAGTCCGGGACAGGTACCCTACGAGCAGTACTTC.

This rearrangement joins TRBV29-1 to TRBJ2-3, with D possibly matching TRBD1 (6 bases). The length of the CDR3 is 14 residues. The germline V and J ends were trimmed by 1 base and 4 bases, with 12 bases remaining between them. The V gene's germline CDR1 is SQVTM and CDR2 ANQGSEA. In DNA form, the CDR3 reads TGCAGCGTTGAAGGCACAGGGTTGTCAGATACGCAGTATTTT. Translating gives CSVEGTGLSDTQYF.